These 4 T cell receptor beta chains share one sample of origin, sequenced in a study of T cell repertoires in cytomegalovirus infection. Their recognized antigens are unknown. Via MiXCR, TCRdb re-called the reads, giving one row per CDR3 protein. The sample shows roughly 700,000 distinct CDR3 sequences, 30% to 40% of them seen only once. The sample consisted of cultured PBMCs, taken from culture after CMV antigen stimulation. All receptors derive from a human donor in good health (CMV status not recorded). Some clones in this sample may be carry-over from other donors' samples.

Many counts were recorded for this clonotype. The chain has TRBV7-2 and TRBJ2-1, with D possibly being TRBD2 (6 bases). The CDR3 is 14 residues long. Trimming removed 2 bases from V and 6 bases from J, with 11 bases in between. Germline CDR1 SGHTA, CDR2 FQGNSA. The CDR3: CASSLTGLSNEQFF. The CDR3 DNA reads as TGTGCCAGCAGCTTAACTGGACTATCCAATGAGCAGTTCTTC.

The chain links TRBV7-3 to TRBJ2-3; 8 nucleotides align to TRBD2. With V trimmed by 2 bases and J by 0 bases, 4 bases remained unmatched. Germline V gene sequence: CDR1 SGHTA, CDR2 FQGTGA. The CDR3 loop spans 16 amino acids. CDR3 DNA: TGTGCCAGCAGCTTAGATACTAGCGGAAGCACAGATACGCAGTATTTT. It encodes CASSLDTSGSTDTQYF.

This clonotype was counted only a few times. The rearrangement links TRBV14 to TRBJ1-6; D call uncertain. The CDR3 is 14 amino acids. Germline CDR1 is SGHDN and CDR2 is FVKESK. V lost 1 base, J lost 2 bases, and 3 bases lay in between. The CDR3 bases are TGTGCCAGCAGCCAAGGAACCTATAATTCACCCCTCCACTTT. Its protein product is CASSQGTYNSPLHF.

V and J are TRBV5-4 and TRBJ1-2; the D gene is possibly TRBD1 (5 bases). CDR1 SGHNT and CDR2 YYREEE come from the germline V gene (reference sequence). The CDR3 has 14 residues. Trimming cost V 7 bases and J 2 bases, with 15 bases left between them. The DNA for the CDR3 is TGTGCCAGCCACCAGGGACGGCAAAACTATGGCTACACCTTC. This gives the protein CASHQGRQNYGYTF.